Presented here are 26 T cell receptor beta chains from one specimen sequenced in a study of CXCR3-negative and CXCR3-positive naive CD8 T cells. Preparation of TRB cDNA libraries relied on 5' RACE carrying UMI labels. One entry per CDR3 protein, without DNA, is what TCRdb gives after re-calling the 5' RACE reads. Listed are about 62,000 distinct CDR3 sequences; about 4.4% falls within the top ten. The sample comprised naive CXCR3- CD8+ T cells from blood. Subset of the sample: CD45RO-CCR7+CD27+CD95- naive CD8+ T cells lacking CXCR3 (TNR3-). These receptors were taken from a human donor in good health. Some clones in this sample may be carry-over from other donors' samples.

The genes are TRBV29-1 and TRBJ2-5. Germline V lookup: CDR1 SQVTM, CDR2 ANQGSEA. This CDR3 has 13 residues. CDR3 protein: CSVEESSGETQYF.

The V and J genes are TRBV12-3 or TRBV12-4 and TRBJ2-7. The CDR3 extends over 14 amino acids. The CDR3: CASNAGSPSYEQYF.

V is TRBV27 and J is TRBJ2-1. Germline CDR1 MNHEY, CDR2 SMNVEV (reference sequence). This CDR3 has 14 residues. The CDR3 loop reads CASSDLSSYNEQFF.

The chain couples TRBV5-1 to TRBJ2-1; TCRdb gives TRBD2 as the D gene, but with no DNA this cannot be confirmed. The germline gives CDR1 SGHRS, CDR2 YFSETQ. This CDR3 is built from 17 residues. The CDR3 sequence: CASRGPTSGGNWNEQFF.

CDR3 in amino acids: CSVEARRYEQYF. This chain uses TRBV29-1 with TRBJ2-7. Per germline, CDR1 SQVTM and CDR2 ANQGSEA. The CDR3 covers 12 residues.

V gene TRBV9 combines with J gene TRBJ1-6; TCRdb designates TRBD1, a call that cannot be tested without DNA. This CDR3 spans 14 amino acids. Germline V lookup: CDR1 SGDLS, CDR2 YYNGEE. CDR3 in amino acids: CASSQGGGSSPLHF.

The CDR3 loop is CASSQVRTSGGWSTDTQYF. V and J are TRBV14 and TRBJ2-3; the TCRdb call, TRBD2, lacks DNA for checking. The CDR3 has 19 amino acids. CDR1 and CDR2 (germline): SGHDN, FVKESK.

The chain carries TRBV20-1 and TRBJ2-1; TCRdb returns TRBD2, unconfirmable since there is no DNA. The germline V gene encodes CDR1 DFQATT and CDR2 SNEGSKA (reference sequence). This CDR3 region has 13 residues. Here the CDR3 reads CSASPPLYNEQFF.

V gene TRBV9 combines with J gene TRBJ1-3. In germline, CDR1 is SGDLS, CDR2 YYNGEE. This CDR3 region has 14 residues. CDR3 in amino acids: CASSGRSSGNTIYF.

This sequence joins TRBV20-1 and TRBJ2-3. CDR3 size: 13 residues. Looked up from germline, CDR1 is DFQATT and CDR2 is SNEGSKA (reference sequence). The chain's CDR3 is CSARKPSTDTQYF.

The chain employs TRBV29-1 and TRBJ2-2; TCRdb gives TRBD1 as the D gene, but with no DNA this cannot be confirmed. The germline CDR1 and CDR2 sequences are SQVTM and ANQGSEA. The CDR3 runs to 16 residues. CDR3: CSVSFGRGENTGELFF.

The genes are TRBV4-3 and TRBJ1-2. Germline CDR1 and CDR2: LGHNA and YSLEER. This CDR3 has 15 residues. CDR3 loop: CASSPGVGLVGGYTF.

V and J are TRBV6-2 or TRBV6-3 and TRBJ1-6. CDR1 is MNHEY and CDR2 is SVGEGT in the germline V gene. This CDR3 is built from 14 residues. The CDR3 is CASSYSATHSPLHF.

The genes are TRBV28 and TRBJ2-7; the D call of TRBD1 rests on TCRdb alone, since no DNA is present to check it. The germline CDR1 and CDR2 sequences are MDHEN and SYDVKM. The CDR3 runs 12 residues. CDR3: CASSLYRDNVYF.

The genes are TRBV6-5 and TRBJ1-1. The CDR3 has 12 amino acids. CDR1 and CDR2 (germline): MNHEY, SVGAGI. The CDR3 protein is CAALAVNTEAFF.

This chain links TRBV7-3 with TRBJ2-5; the D call of TRBD1 rests on TCRdb alone, since no DNA is present to check it. This CDR3 has 13 residues. Per germline, CDR1 SGHTA and CDR2 FQGTGA. The CDR3 is CASSFGAWETQYF.

This chain uses TRBV4-3 with TRBJ2-5. The germline gives CDR1 LGHNA, CDR2 YSLEER. This CDR3 has 16 amino acids. CDR3 amino acids: CASSQGAGRHQETQYF.

The chain employs TRBV20-1 and TRBJ2-5; TCRdb calls TRBD2, which cannot be checked without DNA. The germline V gene has CDR1 DFQATT and CDR2 SNEGSKA (reference sequence). The CDR3 totals 13 residues. The CDR3 protein is CSTRRGGGETQYF.

V and J are TRBV20-1 and TRBJ2-1; TCRdb designates TRBD1, a call that cannot be tested without DNA. There are 16 residues in the CDR3. The germline V gene has CDR1 DFQATT and CDR2 SNEGSKA (reference sequence). The CDR3 spells CSARGGLGQQYNEQFF.

The chain employs TRBV14 and TRBJ2-7; TCRdb's D call of TRBD1 is untestable without DNA. Germline lookup yields CDR1 SGHDN and CDR2 FVKESK. The CDR3 sequence is 20 residues long. The CDR3 spells CASSQEALGQGSLSSYEQYF.

The chain joins TRBV6-2 or TRBV6-3 to TRBJ2-2; TCRdb returns TRBD1, unconfirmable since there is no DNA. The CDR3 has 15 amino acids. CDR1 and CDR2 from the germline V gene are MNHEY and SVGEGT. The CDR3 loop is CASSYPSMGAGELFF.

This sequence joins TRBV20-1 and TRBJ2-7; the D call from TCRdb, TRBD1, cannot be confirmed without DNA. There are 16 residues in the CDR3. Germline V CDR1 and CDR2: DFQATT, SNEGSKA (reference sequence). The CDR3 region is CSARARRAGIFDEQYF.

V is TRBV7-9 and J is TRBJ2-7; TCRdb returns TRBD1, unconfirmable since there is no DNA. The germline CDR1 and CDR2 sequences are SEHNR and FQNEAQ (reference sequence). The CDR3 has 14 amino acids. The CDR3 spells CASSSRDHPYEQYF.

The rearrangement links TRBV4-3 to TRBJ1-6; TCRdb gives TRBD1 as the D gene, but with no DNA this cannot be confirmed. This CDR3 has 15 residues. The V gene's germline CDR1 is LGHNA and CDR2 YSLEER. CDR3 sequence reads: CASSQEWAPGSPLHF.

The chain carries TRBV23-1 and TRBJ2-1; without DNA, the TCRdb call of TRBD1 cannot be checked. TRBV23-1 is an ORF for which the function is uncertain. CDR3 size: 13 residues. This CDR3 is CAIPQSHCSEQFF.

This rearrangement joins TRBV6-5 to TRBJ1-5; TCRdb names TRBD1, which stays unverified in the absence of DNA. This CDR3 region has 16 residues. Germline-derived CDR1 and CDR2 are MNHEY and SVGAGI. CDR3 in amino acids: CASSYRQGSGNQPQHF.